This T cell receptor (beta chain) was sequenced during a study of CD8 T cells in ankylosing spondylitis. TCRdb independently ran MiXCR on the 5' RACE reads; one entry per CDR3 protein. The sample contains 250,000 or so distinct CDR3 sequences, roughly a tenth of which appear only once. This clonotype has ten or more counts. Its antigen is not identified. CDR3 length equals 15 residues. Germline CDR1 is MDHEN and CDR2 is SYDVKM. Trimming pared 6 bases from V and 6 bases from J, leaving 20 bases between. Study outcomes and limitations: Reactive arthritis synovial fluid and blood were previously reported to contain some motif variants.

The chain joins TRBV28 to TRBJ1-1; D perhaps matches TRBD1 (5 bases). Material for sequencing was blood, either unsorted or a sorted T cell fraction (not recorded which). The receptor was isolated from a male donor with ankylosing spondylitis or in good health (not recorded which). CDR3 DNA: TGTGCCAGCAGACCGACTCAGGGAGGGATCCCTGAAGCTTTCTTT. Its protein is CASRPTQGGIPEAFF. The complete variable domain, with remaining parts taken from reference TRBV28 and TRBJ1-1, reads DVKVTQSSRYLVKRTGEKVFLECVQDMDHENMFWYRQDPGLGLRLIYFSYDVKMKEKGDIPEGYSVSREKKERFSLILESASTNQTSMYLCASRPTQGGIPEAFFGQGTRLTVV.